This T cell receptor beta chain was sequenced in a study of T cell repertoires in cytomegalovirus infection. Across the whole study: Indicated by public TCR beta signatures were CMV infection and matching HLA type.

Each CDR3 protein gets one entry after TCRdb re-called the reads with MiXCR. The sample includes about 450,000 distinct CDR3 sequences, about a third of them seen just once. There are a few counts of this clonotype. Sequencing used PBMCs. The TCR sequence derives from a human donor in good health (CMV status not recorded). Some clones in this sample may be carry-over from other donors' samples.

CDR3 DNA sequence: TGTGCCAGCAGCGCCCGACCTCGAACCGGGGAGCTGTTTTTT. Amino acid sequence: CASSARPRTGELFF. The chain couples TRBV9 to TRBJ2-2; D uncertain. The CDR3 length is 14 residues. The germline V gene has CDR1 SGDLS and CDR2 YYNGEE. V was shortened by 3 bases and J by 5 bases, with 11 bases between the two germline ends.